This T cell receptor beta chain stems from a study of shared clonotypes between healthy human individuals (dated by TCRdb to 2019 to 2021). Describing the broader study: The cohort comprised a couple of women and a few men aged 18 to 49 years. For each donor, CD4 naive and CD4 memory were each given three plates, CD8 naive was given two plates, and CD8 memory was given one plate. The study deeply sequenced blood TCR repertoires of about 5 healthy adults to estimate repertoire size and the extent of clonotype sharing between individuals. Libraries were prepared and TCR repertoires were sequenced by different laboratories using diverse techniques, in order to increase sequencing depth and limit assay-specific biases. Between about 0.8 and 9.5 billion PBMCs per donor were obtained by leukapheresis. The paper as a whole reports these results and caveats: Pairwise subsampling led to the expectation that sequencing depth would affect the degree of clonotype sharing among donors. Sampling was restricted to blood, and TCR repertoires in tissues likely differ from the TCR repertoires found in blood. Sharing across a few donors was observed for approximately 4.6% of naive CD4, around 3.5% of naive CD8, 2.3% of memory CD4, and roughly 0.4% of memory CD8 clonotypes. The small number of donors limited the genetic and exposure-history diversity represented. Estimated clonotype richness was generally larger for naive than for memory subsets. Even with the large sequencing depth, rarefaction of the sorted-subset datasets indicated that sequencing was incomplete. Compared with non-shared clonotypes, the clonotypes found in all four sorted-subset donors had higher generation probabilities.

Comments on this clone: Its binding antigen is unknown. No base-level quality is on record; no much larger clone is a single base apart.

The donors were healthy, HIV-negative adults with no recently reported acute infections or vaccinations. Only Caucasian adults living in Nashville, Tennessee, USA were represented among the donors. CD4+ T cells were enriched through magnetic negative selection, after which naive cells were positively selected on CD45RA and the remaining negative fraction served as the memory subset. Blood was collected by leukapheresis, and PBMCs were isolated by Ficoll-Histopaque density gradient centrifugation and then cryopreserved in liquid nitrogen vapor phase. Purity and quantity of every magnetically sorted T cell population were checked by analytical flow cytometry. Genomic DNA was isolated from every sorted fraction and measured by UV absorbance on a Nanodrop 2000c. For CDR1 and CDR2, the germline V gene lists SGHDN and FVKESK. There are 17 amino acids in the CDR3, from cysteine to phenylalanine inclusive. The only DNA kept is the CDR3, 51 bases in frame from the first base. V is pruned by 4 bases and J by 4 bases, leaving 10 bases of the junction without a gene match.

Using the deep immunoSEQ assay, multiplex PCR amplified TCR CDR3 regions from genomic DNA. Extracted genomic DNA from each cell subset was distributed evenly across all wells of several immunoSEQ 96-well plates, and each plate was treated as a replicate. For sorted subsets, around 0.2 ug of genomic DNA, equivalent to 25,000 to 35,000 T cell genomes, went into each replicate PCR. The purified libraries were quantified using a Qubit 3.0 fluorometer, sized with a Bioanalyzer 2100, and then quantified again using the KAPA Library Quantification kit. Every immunoSEQ 96-well plate was sequenced on a separate single-read 150-cycle Illumina NextSeq 550 flow cell. On the study's bioinformatics: Because only junctional sequences without quality scores were contained in the immunoSEQ output, filtering matching that applied to full-length reads could not be performed. Sequences were annotated with PyIR, a Python wrapper for IgBLAST v1.9, using IMGT germline references to assign V/J genes and CDR3. Reads were removed for weak V/J assignments (E-value above 1e-6), missing CDR3, stop codons, out-of-frame junctions, or ambiguous translated residues. A V3J clonotype was defined by an identical inferred V gene, J gene, and CDR3 amino acid sequence. To compute the percentage overlap between repertoires, the number of shared unique clonotypes was divided by the size of the smaller repertoire. Richness of each repertoire was evaluated using RTK rarefaction, the Chao1 estimator, and Recon v2.1 estimates of unobserved clonotypes. Generation probabilities were computed with OLGA for all TCRbeta clonotypes obtained by the gDNA method from a few donors. TCRdb retrieved this table from immuneACCESS and kept in-frame rearrangements only. Not all clones are present; in checked studies, unresolved V genes account for under half, and no reason is known for the remainder. The V and J calls and clone size are taken from that table; D and trimming were inferred from the DNA. This sample gives 1 million to 1.2 million clones in total; around three quarters of them show up just once. Of the sample, 0.89% falls within the top ten clones.

The sequenced sample consisted of memory CD4+ T cells from PBMCs. Read against the paper, the sample's cell subset or site label means: CD45RA-negative fraction. The chain uses TRBV14 and TRBJ2-1, with 10 bases in between that match TRBD2. The TCR sequence derives from a man aged 18 to 30 in good health. Some clones in this sample may be carry-over from other donors' samples. The CDR3 protein is CASSPRRRTSGYNEQFF. The bases are TGTGCCAGCAGCCCCCGACGGCGGACTAGCGGATACAATGAGCAGTTCTTC.